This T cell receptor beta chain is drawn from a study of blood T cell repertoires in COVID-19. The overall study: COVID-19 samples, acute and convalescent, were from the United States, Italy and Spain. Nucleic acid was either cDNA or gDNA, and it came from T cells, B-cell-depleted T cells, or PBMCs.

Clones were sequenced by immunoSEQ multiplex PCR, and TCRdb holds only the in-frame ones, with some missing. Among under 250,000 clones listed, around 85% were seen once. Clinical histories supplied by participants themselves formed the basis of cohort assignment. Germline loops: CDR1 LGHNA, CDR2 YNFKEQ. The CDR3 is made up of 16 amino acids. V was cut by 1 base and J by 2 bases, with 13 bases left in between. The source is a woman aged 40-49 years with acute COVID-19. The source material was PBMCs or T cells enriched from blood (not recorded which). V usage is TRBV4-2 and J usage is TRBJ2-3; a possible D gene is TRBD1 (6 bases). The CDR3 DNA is TGTGCCAGCAGCCAAGCCCCACAGGGTTACACAGATACGCAGTATTTT. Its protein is CASSQAPQGYTDTQYF.